The source of this T cell receptor (beta chain) is a study of beta chain features in type 1 diabetes. Sequenced material consisted of expressed TCRB transcripts (all of the isolated RNA was reverse transcribed). Profiling relied on immunoSEQ multiplex PCR, and the TCRdb table lists in-frame clones only, not all of them. Among over 150,000 clones listed, approximately 10% were seen once. Study-level points and caveats: Fewer insertions but more deletions were seen at VDJ junctions in type 1 diabetes patients. Shortening that was moderate but significant affected the TCRB CDR3s of Type 1 diabetes patients in all four CD4+ subsets.

About this clone itself: The antigen is unknown.

This TCR derives from a man younger than 40 with type 1 diabetes. The source material was central memory CD4+ T cells from blood.

The CDR3 spells CASRELAGENNEQFF. DNA for the CDR3: TGTGCCAGCCGAGAGCTAGCGGGGGAAAACAATGAGCAGTTCTTC. The chain combines TRBV10-3 with TRBJ2-1, with 10 bases identical to TRBD2. The CDR3 sequence is 15 residues long. CDR1 is ENHRY and CDR2 is SYGVKD in the germline V gene. J gave up 5 bases and V 10 bases, and 11 bases lay outside the gene matches.